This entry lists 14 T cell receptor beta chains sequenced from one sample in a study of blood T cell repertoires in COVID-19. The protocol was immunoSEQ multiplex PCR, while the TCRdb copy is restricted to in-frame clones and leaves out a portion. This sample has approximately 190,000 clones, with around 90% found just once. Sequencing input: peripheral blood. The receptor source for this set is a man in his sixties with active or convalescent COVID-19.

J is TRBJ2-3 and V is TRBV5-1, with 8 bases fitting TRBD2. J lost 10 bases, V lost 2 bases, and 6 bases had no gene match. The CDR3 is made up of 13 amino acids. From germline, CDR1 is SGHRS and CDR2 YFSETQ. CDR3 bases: TGCGCCAGCAGCTTAGGACTAGCCGGGGCGCAGTATTTT. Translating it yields CASSLGLAGAQYF.

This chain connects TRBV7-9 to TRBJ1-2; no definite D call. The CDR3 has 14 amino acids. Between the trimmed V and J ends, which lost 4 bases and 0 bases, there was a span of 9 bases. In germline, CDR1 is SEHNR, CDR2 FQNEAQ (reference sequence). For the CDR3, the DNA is TGTGCCAGCAGCTCACGGGAGACTAACTATGGCTACACCTTC. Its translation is CASSSRETNYGYTF.

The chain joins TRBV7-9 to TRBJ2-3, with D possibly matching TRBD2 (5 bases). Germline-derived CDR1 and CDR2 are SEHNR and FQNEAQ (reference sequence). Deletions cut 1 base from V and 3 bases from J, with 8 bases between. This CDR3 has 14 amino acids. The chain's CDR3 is CASSLVTSTDTQYF. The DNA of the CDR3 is TGTGCCAGCAGCTTAGTAACTAGTACAGATACGCAGTATTTT.

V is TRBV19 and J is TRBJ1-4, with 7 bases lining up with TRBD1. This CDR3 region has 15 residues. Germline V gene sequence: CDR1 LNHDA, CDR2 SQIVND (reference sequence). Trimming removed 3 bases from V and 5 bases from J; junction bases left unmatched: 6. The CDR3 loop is CASSMGQTKNEKLFF. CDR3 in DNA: TGTGCCAGTAGTATGGGACAGACTAAGAATGAAAAACTGTTTTTT.

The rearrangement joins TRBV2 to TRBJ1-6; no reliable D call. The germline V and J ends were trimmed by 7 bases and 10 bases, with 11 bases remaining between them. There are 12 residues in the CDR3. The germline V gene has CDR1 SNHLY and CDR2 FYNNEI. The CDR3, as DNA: TGTGCCAGCAAGATGGAGGGCTCACCCCTCCACTTT. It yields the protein CASKMEGSPLHF.

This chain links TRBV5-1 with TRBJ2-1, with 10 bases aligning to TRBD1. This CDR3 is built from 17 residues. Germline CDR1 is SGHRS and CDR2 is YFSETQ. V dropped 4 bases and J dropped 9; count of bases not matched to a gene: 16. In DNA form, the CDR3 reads TGCGCCAGCAGCCAAGGGACAGGGGTGCGACCTCGGGGTGAGCAGTTCTTC. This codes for CASSQGTGVRPRGEQFF. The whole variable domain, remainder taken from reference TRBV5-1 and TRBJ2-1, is KAGVTQTPRYLIKTRGQQVTLSCSPISGHRSVSWYQQTPGQGLQFLFEYFSETQRNKGNFPGRFSGRQFSNSRSEMNVSTLELGDSALYLCASSQGTGVRPRGEQFFGPGTRLTVL.

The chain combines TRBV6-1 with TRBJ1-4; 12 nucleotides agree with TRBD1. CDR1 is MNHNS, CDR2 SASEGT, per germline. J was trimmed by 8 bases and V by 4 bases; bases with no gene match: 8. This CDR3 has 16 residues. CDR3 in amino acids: CASSVPGQGAREKLFF. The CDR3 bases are TGTGCCAGCAGTGTCCCGGGACAGGGGGCAAGGGAAAAACTGTTTTTT.

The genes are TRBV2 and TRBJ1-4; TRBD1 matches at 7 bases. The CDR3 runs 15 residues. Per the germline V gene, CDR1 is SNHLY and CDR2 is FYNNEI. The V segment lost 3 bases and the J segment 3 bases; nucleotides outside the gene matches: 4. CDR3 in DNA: TGTGCCAGCAGTGAGAAGGGGGCGGCTAATGAAAAACTGTTTTTT. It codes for CASSEKGAANEKLFF.

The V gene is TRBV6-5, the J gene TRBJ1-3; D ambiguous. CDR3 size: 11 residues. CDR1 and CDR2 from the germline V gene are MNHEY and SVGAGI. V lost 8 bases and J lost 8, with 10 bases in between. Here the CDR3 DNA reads TGTGCCAGCCGTATCCGGGACACCATATATTTT. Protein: CASRIRDTIYF.

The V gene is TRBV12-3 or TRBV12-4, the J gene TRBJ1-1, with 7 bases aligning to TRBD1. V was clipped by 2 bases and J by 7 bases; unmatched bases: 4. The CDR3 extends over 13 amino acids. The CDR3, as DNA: TGTGCCAGCAGTTTACAGGGGGGACTTGAAGCTTTCTTT. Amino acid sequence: CASSLQGGLEAFF.

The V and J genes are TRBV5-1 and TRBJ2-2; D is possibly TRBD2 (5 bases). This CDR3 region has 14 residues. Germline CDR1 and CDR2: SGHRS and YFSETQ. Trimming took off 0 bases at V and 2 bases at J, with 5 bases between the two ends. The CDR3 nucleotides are TGCGCCAGCAGCTTGGGACTAAACACCGGGGAGCTGTTTTTT. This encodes CASSLGLNTGELFF.

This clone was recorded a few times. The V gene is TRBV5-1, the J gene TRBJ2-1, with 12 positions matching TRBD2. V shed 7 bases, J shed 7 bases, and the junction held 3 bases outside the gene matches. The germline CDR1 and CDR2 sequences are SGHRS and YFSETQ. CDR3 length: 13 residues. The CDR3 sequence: CASASGGANEQFF. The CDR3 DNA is TGCGCCAGCGCTAGCGGGGGGGCAAATGAGCAGTTCTTC.

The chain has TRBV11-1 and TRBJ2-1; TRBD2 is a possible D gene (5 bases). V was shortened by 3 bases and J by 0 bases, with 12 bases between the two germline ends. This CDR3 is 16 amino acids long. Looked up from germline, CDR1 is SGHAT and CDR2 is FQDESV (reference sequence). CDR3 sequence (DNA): TGTGCCAGCAGCTTGGGCCCGGGAAGCTCCTACAATGAGCAGTTCTTC. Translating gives CASSLGPGSSYNEQFF.

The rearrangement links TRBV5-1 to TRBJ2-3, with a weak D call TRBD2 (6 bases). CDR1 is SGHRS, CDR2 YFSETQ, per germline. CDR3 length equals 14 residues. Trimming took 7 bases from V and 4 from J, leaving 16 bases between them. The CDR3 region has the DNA TGCGCCAGCCTCGACAGCTCGGGAGCAGATACGCAGTATTTT. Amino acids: CASLDSSGADTQYF. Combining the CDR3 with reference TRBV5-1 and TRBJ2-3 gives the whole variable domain KAGVTQTPRYLIKTRGQQVTLSCSPISGHRSVSWYQQTPGQGLQFLFEYFSETQRNKGNFPGRFSGRQFSNSRSEMNVSTLELGDSALYLCASLDSSGADTQYFGPGTRLTVL.